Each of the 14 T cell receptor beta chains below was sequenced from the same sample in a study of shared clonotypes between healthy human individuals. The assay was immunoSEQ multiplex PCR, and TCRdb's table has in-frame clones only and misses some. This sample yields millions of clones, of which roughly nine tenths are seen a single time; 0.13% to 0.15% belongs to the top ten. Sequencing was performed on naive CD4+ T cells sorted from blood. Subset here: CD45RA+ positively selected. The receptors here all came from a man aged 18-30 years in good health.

The CDR3 is CASSGPRTQGASNSPLHF. CDR3 DNA: TGTGCCAGCAGTGGCCCCCGGACTCAGGGGGCGTCGAATTCACCCCTCCACTTT. The rearrangement joins TRBV6-1 to TRBJ1-6, with TRBD1 identical over 8 bases. V dropped 4 bases and J dropped 7; count of bases not matched to a gene: 15. CDR3 length equals 18 residues. CDR1 MNHNS and CDR2 SASEGT come from the germline V gene.

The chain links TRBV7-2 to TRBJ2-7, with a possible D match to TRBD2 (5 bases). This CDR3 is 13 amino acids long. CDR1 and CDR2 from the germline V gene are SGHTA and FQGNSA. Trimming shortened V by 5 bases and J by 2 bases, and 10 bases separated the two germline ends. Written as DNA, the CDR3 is TGTGCCAGCAGCCCGCCGCGGGCCTACGAGCAGTACTTC. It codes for CASSPPRAYEQYF.

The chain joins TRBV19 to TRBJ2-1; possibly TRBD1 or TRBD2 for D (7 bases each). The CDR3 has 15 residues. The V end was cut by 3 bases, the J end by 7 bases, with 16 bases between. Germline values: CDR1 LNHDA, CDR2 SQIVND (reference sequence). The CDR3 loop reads CASSMGQGGVNEQFF. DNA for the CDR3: TGTGCCAGTAGTATGGGTCAGGGGGGGGTGAATGAGCAGTTCTTC. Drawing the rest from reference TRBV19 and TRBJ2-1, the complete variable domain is DGGITQSPKYLFRKEGQNVTLSCEQNLNHDAMYWYRQDPGQGLRLIYYSQIVNDFQKGDIAEGYSVSREKKESFPLTVTSAQKNPTAFYLCASSMGQGGVNEQFFGPGTRLTVL.

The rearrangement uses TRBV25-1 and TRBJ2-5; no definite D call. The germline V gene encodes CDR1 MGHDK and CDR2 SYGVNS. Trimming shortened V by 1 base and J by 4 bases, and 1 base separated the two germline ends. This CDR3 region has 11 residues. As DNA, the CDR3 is TGTGCCAGCAGTGAATTAGAGACCCAGTACTTC. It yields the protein CASSELETQYF.

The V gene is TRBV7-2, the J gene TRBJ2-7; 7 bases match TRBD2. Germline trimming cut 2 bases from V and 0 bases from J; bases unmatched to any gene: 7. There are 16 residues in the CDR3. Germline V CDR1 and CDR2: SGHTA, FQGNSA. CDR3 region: CASSLNGGTISYEQYF. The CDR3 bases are TGTGCCAGCAGCTTAAACGGGGGGACTATCTCCTACGAGCAGTACTTC.

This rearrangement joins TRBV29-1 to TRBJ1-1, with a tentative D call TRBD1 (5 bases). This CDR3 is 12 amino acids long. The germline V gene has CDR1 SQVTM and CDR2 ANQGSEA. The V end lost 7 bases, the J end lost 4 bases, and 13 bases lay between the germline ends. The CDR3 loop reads CSAKGAITEAFF. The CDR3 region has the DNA TGCAGCGCAAAAGGGGCAATCACTGAAGCTTTCTTT.

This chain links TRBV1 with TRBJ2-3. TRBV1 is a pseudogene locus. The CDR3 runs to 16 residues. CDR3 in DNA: TGCACCAGCAGCCAAGATGGGTGGCCCCCCACAGATACGCAGTATTTT. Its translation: CTSSQDGWPPTDTQYF.

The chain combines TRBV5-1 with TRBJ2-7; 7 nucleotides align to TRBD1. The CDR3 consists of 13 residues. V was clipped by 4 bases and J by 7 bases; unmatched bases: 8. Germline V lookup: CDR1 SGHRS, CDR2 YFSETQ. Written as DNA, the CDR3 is TGCGCCAGCAGCCTCGGGACAGCCGCGGAGCAGTACTTC. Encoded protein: CASSLGTAAEQYF.

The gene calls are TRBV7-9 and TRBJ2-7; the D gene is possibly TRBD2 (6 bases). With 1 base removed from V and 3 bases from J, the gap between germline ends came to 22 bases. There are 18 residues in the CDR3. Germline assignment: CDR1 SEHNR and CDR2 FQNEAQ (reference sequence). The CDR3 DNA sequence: TGTGCCAGCAGCTTAGGGGTCTTGACTAGTGGCACCGTCTACGAGCAGTACTTC. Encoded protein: CASSLGVLTSGTVYEQYF.

This chain's CDR3 is CASSQGRREQFF. The CDR3 nucleotides are TGCGCCAGCAGCCAGGGACGGCGGGAGCAGTTCTTC. The gene calls are TRBV4-1 and TRBJ2-1; possibly TRBD1 or TRBD2 for D (5 bases each). There are 12 residues in the CDR3. In germline, CDR1 is MGHRA, CDR2 YSYEKL. V lost 3 bases and J 10 bases, leaving 10 bases between the germline ends.

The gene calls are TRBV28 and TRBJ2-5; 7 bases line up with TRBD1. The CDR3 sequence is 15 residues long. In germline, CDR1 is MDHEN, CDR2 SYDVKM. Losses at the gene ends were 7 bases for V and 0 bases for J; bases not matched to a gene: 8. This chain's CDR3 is CASTPRGPNQETQYF. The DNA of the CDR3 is TGTGCCAGCACCCCAAGGGGGCCGAACCAAGAGACCCAGTACTTC.

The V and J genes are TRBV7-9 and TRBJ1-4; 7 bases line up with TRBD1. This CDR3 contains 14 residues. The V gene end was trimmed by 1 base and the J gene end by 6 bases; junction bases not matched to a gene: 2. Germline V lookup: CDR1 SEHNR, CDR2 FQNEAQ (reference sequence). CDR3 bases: TGTGCCAGCAGCTTAGAGGGGGCGTATGAAAAACTGTTTTTT. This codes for CASSLEGAYEKLFF.

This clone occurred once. For the CDR3, the DNA is TGTGCCAGCAGCTCAACCTCGGGACTAGCGGGGCGTTCAGATACGCAGTATTTT. Translated: CASSSTSGLAGRSDTQYF. The chain recombines TRBV7-3 with TRBJ2-3; 13 bases match TRBD2. Trimming removed 4 bases from V and 4 bases from J; junction bases left unmatched: 11. There are 18 residues in the CDR3. The germline CDR1 and CDR2 sequences are SGHTA and FQGTGA.

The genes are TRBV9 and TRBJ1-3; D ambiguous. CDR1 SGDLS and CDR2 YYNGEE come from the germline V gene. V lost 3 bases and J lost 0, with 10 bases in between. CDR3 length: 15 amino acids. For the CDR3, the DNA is TGTGCCAGCAGCGGGCCCTTTAACTCTGGAAACACCATATATTTT. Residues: CASSGPFNSGNTIYF.